Listed here are 16 T cell receptor beta chains from one sample, sequenced in a study of Tregs in tolerant kidney transplant recipients. TCRdb's copy holds only in-frame clones and misses some; the assay was immunoSEQ multiplex PCR. The sample contains about 50,000 clones, roughly nine tenths of which appear only once. Recipients received nonmyeloablative bone marrow transplants from related graft donors, with transient mixed chimerism. The sample in question was CD8+ T cells from blood (PBMCs), obtained 12 months after the transplant. The receptor set was obtained from a human patient who received a combined kidney and bone marrow transplant. Some T cells may be supplied by the graft donor.

V and J are TRBV19 and TRBJ1-2; TRBD1 is a possible D gene (6 bases). Trimming shortened V by 0 bases and J by 4 bases, and 9 bases separated the two germline ends. Germline V gene data show CDR1 as LNHDA and CDR2 as SQIVND (reference sequence). CDR3 size: 14 residues. The CDR3 reads CASSIDTGLYGYTF. CDR3 in DNA: TGTGCCAGTAGTATAGATACAGGGCTCTATGGCTACACCTTC. The entire variable domain, with the rest obtained from reference TRBV19 and TRBJ1-2, is as follows: DGGITQSPKYLFRKEGQNVTLSCEQNLNHDAMYWYRQDPGQGLRLIYYSQIVNDFQKGDIAEGYSVSREKKESFPLTVTSAQKNPTAFYLCASSIDTGLYGYTFGSGTRLTVV.

The chain carries TRBV23-1 and TRBJ2-3; 11 bases are shared with TRBD2. TRBV23-1 is recorded as an ORF, its role being uncertain. CDR3 size: 21 residues. V gave up 0 bases and J gave up 0 bases; unmatched junction bases: 14. DNA for the CDR3: TGCGCCAGCAGTCAATCAGAGAAACTAGCGGGAGCTGAACGAAGCACAGATACGCAGTATTTT. Encoded protein: CASSQSEKLAGAERSTDTQYF.

V gene TRBV28 combines with J gene TRBJ2-5; D gene unclear. The V end lost 2 bases, the J end lost 4 bases, and 17 bases lay between the germline ends. In germline, CDR1 is MDHEN, CDR2 SYDVKM. There are 16 residues in the CDR3. Written as DNA, the CDR3 is TGTGCCAGCAGTTTAGGTACGACAAGATCGTCAGAGACCCAGTACTTC. The encoded protein is CASSLGTTRSSETQYF.

The chain links TRBV4-1 to TRBJ2-7; D might be TRBD2 (5 bases). The CDR3 is 18 amino acids. Germline V gives CDR1 MGHRA, CDR2 YSYEKL. The V gene lost 4 bases and the J gene lost 3 bases, with 25 bases spanning the gap. CDR3 sequence (DNA): TGCGCCAGCAGCCTTATGGCGGGTATGGGCCTCGTCCTCTACGAGCAGTACTTC. Its protein is CASSLMAGMGLVLYEQYF.

This clone occurred once. CDR3 protein: CATSRGAGTANEKLFF. Written as DNA, the CDR3 is TGTGCCACCAGCAGAGGGGCCGGGACAGCTAATGAAAAACTGTTTTTT. The chain employs TRBV15 and TRBJ1-4, with 7 bases that match TRBD1. CDR1 LNHNV and CDR2 YYDKDF come from the germline V gene (reference sequence). The CDR3 is 16 amino acids. J was trimmed by 3 bases and V by 1 base; bases with no gene match: 5.

The chain combines TRBV19 with TRBJ2-1; D is unresolved. Germline V gene data show CDR1 as LNHDA and CDR2 as SQIVND (reference sequence). Trimming cost V 3 bases and J 3 bases, with 6 bases left between them. The CDR3 contains 13 residues. CDR3 sequence reads: CASSIVVYNEQFF. The CDR3 DNA reads TGTGCCAGTAGTATTGTCGTCTACAATGAGCAGTTCTTC.

The rearrangement joins TRBV5-1 to TRBJ2-7; D is undetermined. CDR1 is SGHRS, CDR2 YFSETQ, per germline. The CDR3 has 14 residues. Between the trimmed V and J ends, which lost 0 bases and 4 bases, there was a span of 11 bases. Here the CDR3 DNA reads TGCGCCAGCAGCTTGGGAGACACGAGATACGAGCAGTACTTC. Translated, it gives CASSLGDTRYEQYF.

This chain connects TRBV4-2 to TRBJ2-7; D remains unclear. This CDR3 contains 13 residues. Looked up from germline, CDR1 is LGHNA and CDR2 is YNFKEQ. The V and J ends lost 0 bases and 2 bases respectively, with 5 bases between them. The CDR3 sequence is CASSQDRAYEQYF. CDR3 DNA: TGTGCCAGCAGCCAAGATCGAGCCTACGAGCAGTACTTC.

On this clone: This same CDR3 is encoded by further DNA sequences in the sample. J is TRBJ1-1 and V is TRBV27; 7 bases map to TRBD1. The trim removed 4 bases at V and 0 bases at J, leaving 2 bases unmatched. CDR1 MNHEY and CDR2 SMNVEV come from the germline V gene (reference sequence). The CDR3 runs to 14 residues. The CDR3 DNA reads TGTGCCAGCAGTTCAGGGGGATTGAACACTGAAGCTTTCTTT. Translation: CASSSGGLNTEAFF.

A word on this clone: The identical CDR3 is also encoded by other nucleotide sequences in the sample. This sequence joins TRBV4-1 and TRBJ2-7; 9 bases agree with TRBD1. Germline trimming cut 4 bases from V and 1 base from J; bases unmatched to any gene: 2. The CDR3 is made up of 14 amino acids. Germline CDR1 MGHRA, CDR2 YSYEKL. DNA of the CDR3: TGCGCCAGCAGCCTGGGACAGGGATCCTACGAGCAGTACTTC. Its protein is CASSLGQGSYEQYF.

The chain has TRBV9 and TRBJ1-5; possibly TRBD1 for D (6 bases). The germline V gene has CDR1 SGDLS and CDR2 YYNGEE. Trimming removed 2 bases at V and 3 bases at J, with 6 bases between. The CDR3 has 13 residues. The CDR3 is CASSVGANQPQHF. The CDR3 DNA is TGTGCCAGCAGCGTGGGGGCCAATCAGCCCCAGCATTTT.

The genes are TRBV9 and TRBJ1-6, with D tentatively TRBD1 (6 bases). The V gene lost 0 bases and the J gene lost 9 bases, with 13 bases spanning the gap. The CDR3 is made up of 15 amino acids. From germline, CDR1 is SGDLS and CDR2 YYNGEE. The CDR3 loop is CASSVAKGHLSPLHF. The CDR3 DNA follows: TGTGCCAGCAGCGTAGCTAAGGGACATCTTTCACCCCTCCACTTT.

The genes are TRBV6-5 and TRBJ2-3, with D tentatively TRBD2 (5 bases). The V end was cut by 2 bases, the J end by 0 bases, with 6 bases between. Per the germline V gene, CDR1 is MNHEY and CDR2 is SVGAGI. The CDR3 length is 14 residues. CDR3 nucleotides: TGTGCCAGCAGTTACGGGGAGAGCACAGATACGCAGTATTTT. Protein sequence: CASSYGESTDTQYF.

This chain joins TRBV6-1 and TRBJ1-2; no clear D gene. V lost 7 bases, J lost 4 bases, and 19 bases lay in between. CDR1 and CDR2 (germline): MNHNS, SASEGT. This CDR3 spans 15 amino acids. This chain's CDR3 is CASIRYIEESYGYTF. The CDR3 bases are TGTGCCAGCATTCGATACATAGAGGAAAGCTATGGCTACACCTTC.

The V and J genes are TRBV7-8 and TRBJ2-1, with 8 bases identical to TRBD2. This CDR3 is 15 amino acids long. Germline V CDR1 and CDR2: SGHVS, FQNEAQ. V gave up 4 bases and J gave up 3 bases; unmatched junction bases: 5. In DNA, the CDR3 is TGTGCCAGCAGCTCCCGGGAGGGATTCTACAATGAGCAGTTCTTC. It translates to CASSSREGFYNEQFF.

The chain carries TRBV11-2 and TRBJ2-7; possibly TRBD2 for D (5 bases). The CDR3 has 12 residues. From germline, CDR1 is SGHAT and CDR2 FQNNGV. Trimming stripped 3 bases from V and 3 bases from J, with 6 bases between. CDR3 bases: TGTGCCAGCAGCTTCGAGGGCTACGAGCAGTACTTC. It is translated as CASSFEGYEQYF.